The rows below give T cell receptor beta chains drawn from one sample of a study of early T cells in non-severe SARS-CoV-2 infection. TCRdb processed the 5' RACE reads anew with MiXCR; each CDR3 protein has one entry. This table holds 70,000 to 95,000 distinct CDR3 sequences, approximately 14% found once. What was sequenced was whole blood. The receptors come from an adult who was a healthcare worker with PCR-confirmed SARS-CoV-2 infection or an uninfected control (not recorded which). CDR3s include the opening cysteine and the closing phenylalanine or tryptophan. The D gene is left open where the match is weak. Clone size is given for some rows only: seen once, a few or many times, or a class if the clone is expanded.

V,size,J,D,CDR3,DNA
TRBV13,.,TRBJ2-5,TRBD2,CASSPPPVSGGVDQYF,TGTGCCAGCAGCCCACCCCCGGTTTCGGGAGGGGTGGACCAGTACTTC
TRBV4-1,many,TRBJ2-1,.,CASSQEVRGVHEQFF,TGCGCCAGCAGCCAAGAGGTCAGGGGGGTCCACGAGCAGTTCTTC
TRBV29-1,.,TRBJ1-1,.,CSVQLRTAWGAFF,TGCAGCGTTCAACTTCGGACGGCGTGGGGGGCTTTCTTT
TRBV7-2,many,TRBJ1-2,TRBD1,CASSALQGMDGYTF,TGTGCCAGCAGCGCGCTACAGGGGATGGATGGCTACACCTTC
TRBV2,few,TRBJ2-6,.,CASMADSGANVLTF,TGTGCCAGCATGGCTGACTCTGGGGCCAACGTCCTGACTTTC
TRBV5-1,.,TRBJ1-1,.,CASSSNTEAFF,TGCGCCAGCAGCTCGAACACTGAAGCTTTCTTT
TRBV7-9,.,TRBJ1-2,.,CASSLAPEGNYGYTF,TGTGCCAGCAGCTTGGCCCCCGAGGGGAACTATGGCTACACCTTC
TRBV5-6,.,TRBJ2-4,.,CASSLTGIGGNIQYF,TGTGCCAGCAGCTTGACCGGGATCGGGGGAAACATTCAGTACTTC
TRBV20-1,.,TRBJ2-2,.,CSAREGVSGELFF,TGCAGTGCTAGAGAGGGGGTGTCCGGGGAGCTGTTTTTT
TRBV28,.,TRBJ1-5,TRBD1,CASRKTGVGNQPQHF,TGTGCCAGCAGAAAGACAGGGGTGGGCAATCAGCCCCAGCATTTT
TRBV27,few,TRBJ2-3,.,CASSPRALGDTQYF,TGTGCCAGCAGTCCTCGGGCGCTGGGAGATACGCAGTATTTT
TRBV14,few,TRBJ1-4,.,CASSQVSNQGAKLFF,TGTGCCAGCAGCCAAGTCAGCAACCAGGGAGCAAAACTGTTTTTT
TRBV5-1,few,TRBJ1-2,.,CASSLRAGDRDNYGYTF,TGCGCCAGCAGTCTCAGGGCAGGGGACCGAGATAACTATGGCTACACCTTC
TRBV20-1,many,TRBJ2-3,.,CSARNRAALTGDTQYF,TGCAGTGCTAGAAACAGGGCGGCGTTAACGGGAGATACGCAGTATTTT
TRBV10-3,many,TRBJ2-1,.,CAISDTGNEQFF,TGTGCCATCAGTGACACAGGGAATGAGCAGTTCTTC
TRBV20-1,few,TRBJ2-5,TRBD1,CSAGGRTGKETQYF,TGCAGTGCCGGGGGAAGGACAGGGAAAGAGACCCAGTACTTC
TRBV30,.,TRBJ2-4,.,CAWSGGRDQYF,TGTGCCTGGAGTGGCGGCCGCGATCAGTACTTC
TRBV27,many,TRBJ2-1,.,CASSNPGHGIRAGNEQFF,TGTGCCAGCAGTAATCCGGGACACGGGATTCGAGCAGGCAATGAGCAGTTCTTC
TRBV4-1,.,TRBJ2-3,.,CASSQGGRVADTQYF,TGCGCCAGCAGCCAAGGAGGTCGCGTCGCAGATACGCAGTATTTT
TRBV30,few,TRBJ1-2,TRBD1,CAWGLQGTYGYTF,TGTGCCTGGGGACTACAGGGGACCTATGGCTACACCTTC
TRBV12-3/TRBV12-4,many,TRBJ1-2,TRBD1,CASSLDRGYGYTF,TGCGCCAGCAGCTTGGACAGGGGGTATGGCTACACCTTC
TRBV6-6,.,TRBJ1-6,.,CASSYDVPLHF,TGTGCCAGCAGTTACGATGTACCCCTCCACTTT
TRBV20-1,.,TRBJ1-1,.,CSAGKDTKNTEAFF,TGCAGTGCTGGGAAGGACACAAAGAACACTGAAGCTTTCTTT
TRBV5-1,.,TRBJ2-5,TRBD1,CASSIGQGQETQYF,TGCGCCAGCAGCATAGGACAGGGCCAAGAGACCCAGTACTTC
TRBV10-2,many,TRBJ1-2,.,CASSESGDGYTF,TGCGCCAGCAGTGAGTCGGGGGATGGCTACACCTTC
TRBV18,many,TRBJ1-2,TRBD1,CASSPYPQGQGGYGYTF,TGTGCCAGCTCACCCTACCCACAGGGACAGGGAGGCTATGGCTACACCTTC
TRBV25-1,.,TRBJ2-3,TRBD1,CASSDPDRVADTQYF,TGTGCCAGCAGTGACCCCGACAGGGTCGCAGATACGCAGTATTTT
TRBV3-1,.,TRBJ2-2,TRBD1,CASSLRIGQGSNTGELFF,TGTGCCAGCAGCCTTCGAATTGGACAGGGCTCGAACACCGGGGAGCTGTTTTTT
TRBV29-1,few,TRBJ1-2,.,CSVDTYGYTF,TGCAGCGTGGACACCTATGGCTACACCTTC
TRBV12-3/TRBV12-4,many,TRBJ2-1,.,CASRTTMDDSVAYNEQFF,TGTGCCAGCAGAACGACCATGGATGACAGTGTAGCCTACAATGAGCAGTTCTTC
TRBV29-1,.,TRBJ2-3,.,CSVGSGRSPTDTQYF,TGCAGCGTTGGTTCAGGGAGATCCCCCACAGATACGCAGTATTTT
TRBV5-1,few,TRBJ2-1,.,CASSARGWNEQFF,TGCGCCAGCAGCGCGAGGGGCTGGAATGAGCAGTTCTTC
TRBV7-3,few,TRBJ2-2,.,CASSPSGRELFF,TGTGCCAGCAGCCCGTCCGGGAGGGAGCTGTTTTTT
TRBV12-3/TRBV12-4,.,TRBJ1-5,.,CASRPGLTPGQPQHF,TGTGCCAGCAGACCGGGCCTCACCCCAGGACAGCCCCAGCATTTT
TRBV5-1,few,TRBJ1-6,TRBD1,CASSLSDPGQGGSPLHF,TGCGCCAGCAGCTTGTCCGATCCCGGACAGGGGGGTTCACCCCTCCACTTT
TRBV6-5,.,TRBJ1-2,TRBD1,CASSYRDSYGYTF,TGTGCCAGCAGTTACCGGGACAGCTATGGCTACACCTTC
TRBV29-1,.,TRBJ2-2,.,CSVGRVGNTNTGELFF,TGCAGCGTTGGGAGGGTAGGCAACACGAACACCGGGGAGCTGTTTTTT
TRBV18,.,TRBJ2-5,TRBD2,CASSPPLAGSQETQYF,TGTGCCAGCTCACCACCCTTAGCGGGGAGCCAAGAGACCCAGTACTTC
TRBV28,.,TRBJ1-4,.,CASSPPLIGEKLFF,TGTGCCAGCAGTCCACCCTTAATAGGTGAAAAACTGTTTTTT
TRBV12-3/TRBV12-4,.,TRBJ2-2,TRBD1,CASSKTGTGNTGELFF,TGTGCCAGCAGTAAAACCGGGACAGGGAACACCGGGGAGCTGTTTTTT
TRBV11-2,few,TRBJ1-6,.,CASRKGGGTSPLHF,TGTGCCAGCAGAAAAGGCGGGGGAACTTCACCCCTCCACTTT
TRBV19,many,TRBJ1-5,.,CASSGTLTQPQHF,TGTGCCAGTAGTGGGACATTGACTCAGCCCCAGCATTTT
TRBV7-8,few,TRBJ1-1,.,CASSLARRAGGATEAFF,TGTGCCAGCAGCTTAGCGAGACGGGCTGGGGGGGCCACTGAAGCTTTCTTT
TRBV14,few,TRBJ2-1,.,CASRGIGGNEQFF,TGTGCCAGCAGGGGGATAGGGGGCAATGAGCAGTTCTTC
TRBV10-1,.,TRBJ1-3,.,CASSPGGRRNTIYF,TGCGCCAGCAGTCCCGGGGGAAGAAGGAACACCATATATTTT
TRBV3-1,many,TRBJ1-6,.,CASSQTGQNNSPLHF,TGTGCCAGCAGCCAAACGGGACAAAATAATTCACCCCTCCACTTT
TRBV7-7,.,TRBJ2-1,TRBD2,CVSSLYPRTSGGPYNEQFF,TGTGTCAGCAGCTTATACCCCCGGACTAGCGGGGGACCATACAATGAGCAGTTCTTC
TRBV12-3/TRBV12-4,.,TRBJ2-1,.,CASSPATGVHNEQFF,TGTGCCAGCAGTCCCGCGACAGGCGTCCACAATGAGCAGTTCTTC
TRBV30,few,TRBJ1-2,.,CAWSPQNYGYTF,TGTGCCTGGAGTCCCCAGAACTATGGCTACACCTTC
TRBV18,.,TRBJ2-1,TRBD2,CASSEFGGAYNEQFF,TGTGCCAGCTCGGAATTCGGGGGGGCCTACAATGAGCAGTTCTTC